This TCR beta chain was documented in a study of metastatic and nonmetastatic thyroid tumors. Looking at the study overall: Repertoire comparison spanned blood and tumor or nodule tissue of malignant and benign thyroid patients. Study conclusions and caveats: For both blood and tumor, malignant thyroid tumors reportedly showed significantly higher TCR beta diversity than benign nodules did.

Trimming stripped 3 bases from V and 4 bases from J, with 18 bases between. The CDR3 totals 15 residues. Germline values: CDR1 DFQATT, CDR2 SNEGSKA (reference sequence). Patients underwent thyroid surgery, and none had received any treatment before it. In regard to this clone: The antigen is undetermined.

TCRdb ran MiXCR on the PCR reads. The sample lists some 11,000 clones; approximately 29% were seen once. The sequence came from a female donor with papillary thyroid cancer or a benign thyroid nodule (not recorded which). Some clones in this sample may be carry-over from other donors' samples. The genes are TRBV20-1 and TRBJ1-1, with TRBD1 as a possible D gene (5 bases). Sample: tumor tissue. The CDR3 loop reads CSARSGGREFTEAFF. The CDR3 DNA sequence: TGCAGTGCTAGGAGCGGGGGGAGGGAGTTCACTGAAGCTTTCTTT.